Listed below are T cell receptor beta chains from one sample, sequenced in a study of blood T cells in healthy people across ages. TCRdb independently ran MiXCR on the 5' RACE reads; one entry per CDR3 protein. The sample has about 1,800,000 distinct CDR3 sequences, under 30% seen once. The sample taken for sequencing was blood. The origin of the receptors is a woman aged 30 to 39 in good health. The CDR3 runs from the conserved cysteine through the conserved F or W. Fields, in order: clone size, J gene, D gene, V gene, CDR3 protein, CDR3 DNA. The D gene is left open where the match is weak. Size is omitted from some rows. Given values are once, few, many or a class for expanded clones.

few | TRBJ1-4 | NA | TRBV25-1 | CASSRAATNEKLFF | TGTGCCAGCAGCCGGGCCGCAACTAATGAAAAACTGTTTTTT
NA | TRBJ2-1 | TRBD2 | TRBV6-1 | CASSAPTGRGANEQFF | TGTGCCAGCAGTGCGCCGACTGGGCGGGGGGCAAATGAGCAGTTCTTC
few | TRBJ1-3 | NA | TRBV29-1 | CSVAGPGNTIYF | TGCAGCGTTGCCGGGCCGGGAAACACCATATATTTT
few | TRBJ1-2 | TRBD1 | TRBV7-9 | CASSGGQGDINGYTF | TGTGCCAGCAGCGGCGGACAGGGGGATATCAATGGCTACACCTTC
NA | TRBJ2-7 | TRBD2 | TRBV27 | CASSLSTSGKLSEQYF | TGTGCCAGCAGTTTATCGACTAGCGGGAAGTTATCCGAGCAGTACTTC
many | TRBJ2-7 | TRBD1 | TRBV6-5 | CASSYGESGTEYF | TGTGCCAGCAGTTACGGGGAATCCGGGACAGAGTACTTC
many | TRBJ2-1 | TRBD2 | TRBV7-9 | CASSPRAGVYNEQFF | TGTGCCAGCAGCCCCCGAGCGGGAGTATACAATGAGCAGTTCTTC
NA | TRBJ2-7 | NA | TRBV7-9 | CASSLEEESSYERYF | TGTGCCAGCAGCTTAGAGGAGGAGAGCTCCTACGAGCGGTACTTC
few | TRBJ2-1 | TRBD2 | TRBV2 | CASSDGLAGAGFSYNEQFF | TGTGCCAGCAGTGACGGACTAGCGGGAGCCGGATTCTCCTACAATGAGCAGTTCTTC
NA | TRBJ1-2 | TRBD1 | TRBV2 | CAMLGGGLGYTF | TGTGCCATGCTTGGAGGGGGCCTCGGCTACACCTTC
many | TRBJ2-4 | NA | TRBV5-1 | CASSPGLTFGNIQYF | TGCGCCAGCAGCCCCGGGTTAACGTTTGGAAACATTCAGTACTTC
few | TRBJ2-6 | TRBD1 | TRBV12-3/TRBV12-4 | CASTAGTGWSGANVLTF | TGTGCCAGCACCGCCGGGACAGGGTGGTCTGGGGCCAACGTCCTGACTTTC
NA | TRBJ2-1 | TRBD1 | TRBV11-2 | CVSSPLKGQGAGNEQFF | TGTGTCAGCAGCCCCCTGAAGGGACAGGGGGCTGGTAATGAGCAGTTCTTC
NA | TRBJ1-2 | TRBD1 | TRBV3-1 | CASSQGQGAGYTF | TGTGCCAGCAGCCAAGGGCAGGGGGCCGGCTACACCTTC
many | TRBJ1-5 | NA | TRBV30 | CAWSVQLRGSNQPQHF | TGTGCCTGGAGTGTACAACTAAGAGGGAGCAATCAGCCCCAGCATTTT
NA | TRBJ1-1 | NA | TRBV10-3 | CAISESQHTEAFF | TGTGCCATCAGTGAGTCCCAGCACACTGAAGCTTTCTTT
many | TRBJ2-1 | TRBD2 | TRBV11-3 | CASSLAGLAGNEQFF | TGTGCCAGCAGCTTAGCGGGACTAGCGGGCAATGAGCAGTTCTTC
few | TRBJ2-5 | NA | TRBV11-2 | CASSPGASGQETQYF | TGTGCCAGCAGCCCGGGGGCTTCGGGTCAAGAGACCCAGTACTTC
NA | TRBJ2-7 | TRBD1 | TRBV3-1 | CASSYRDRQGEQYF | TGTGCCAGCAGCTACCGGGACAGGCAAGGGGAGCAGTACTTC
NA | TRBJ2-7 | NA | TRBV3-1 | CASSQDWRGREQYF | TGTGCCAGCAGCCAAGATTGGAGGGGGCGCGAGCAGTACTTC
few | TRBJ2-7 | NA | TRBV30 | CAWRVNSYEQYF | TGTGCCTGGAGGGTAAACTCTTACGAGCAGTACTTC
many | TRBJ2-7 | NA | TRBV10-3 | CAISAAESYEQYF | TGTGCCATCAGTGCTGCGGAGTCCTACGAGCAGTACTTC
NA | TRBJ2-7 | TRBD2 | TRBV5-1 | CAISLTGTSGIYEQYF | TGCGCCATCAGCTTGACCGGGACTAGCGGTATCTACGAGCAGTACTTC
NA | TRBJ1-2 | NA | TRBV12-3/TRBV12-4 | CASSPNEEGNGYTF | TGTGCCAGCAGCCCAAACGAGGAGGGTAATGGCTACACCTTC
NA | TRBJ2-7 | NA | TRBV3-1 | CASSLSQGLRYEQYF | TGTGCCAGCAGCCTTTCCCAGGGATTACGATACGAGCAGTACTTC
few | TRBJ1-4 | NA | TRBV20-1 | CSAAGGAYEKLFF | TGCAGTGCCGCTGGGGGCGCTTATGAAAAACTGTTTTTT
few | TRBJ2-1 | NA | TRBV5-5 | CASSLEVADEQFF | TGTGCCAGCAGCTTGGAAGTCGCCGATGAGCAGTTCTTC
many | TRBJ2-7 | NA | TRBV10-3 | CAMRKRQESSYEQYF | TGTGCCATGAGAAAAAGACAGGAAAGTTCCTACGAGCAGTACTTC
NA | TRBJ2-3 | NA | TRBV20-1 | CSARGRVSFYTQYF | TGCAGTGCTAGGGGCAGGGTATCTTTTTATACGCAGTATTTT
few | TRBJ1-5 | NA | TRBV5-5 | CASRSGSHQPQHF | TGTGCCAGCAGGAGTGGGTCTCATCAGCCCCAGCATTTT
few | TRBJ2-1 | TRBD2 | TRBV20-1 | CSANGRDYNEQFF | TGCAGTGCTAACGGGAGGGACTACAATGAGCAGTTCTTC
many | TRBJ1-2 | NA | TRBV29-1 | CSVDPGRAVYGYTF | TGCAGCGTTGATCCAGGGAGAGCTGTCTATGGCTACACCTTC
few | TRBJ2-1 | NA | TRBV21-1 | CASSKDRPSHLYNEQFF | TGTGCCAGCAGCAAAGATCGTCCCTCTCACCTTTACAATGAGCAGTTCTTC
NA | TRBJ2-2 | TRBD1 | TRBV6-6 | CASRWTGGNTGELFF | TGTGCCAGCAGATGGACAGGGGGGAACACCGGGGAGCTGTTTTTT
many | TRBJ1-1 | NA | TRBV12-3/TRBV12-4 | CASSFGETEAFF | TGTGCCAGCAGTTTCGGGGAAACTGAAGCTTTCTTT
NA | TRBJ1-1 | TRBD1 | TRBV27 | CTSRRQGGTEAFF | TGTACCAGCCGACGACAGGGGGGCACTGAAGCTTTCTTT
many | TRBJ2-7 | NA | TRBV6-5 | CASSLTGQTQYF | TGTGCCAGCAGTCTAACCGGTCAGACGCAGTACTTC
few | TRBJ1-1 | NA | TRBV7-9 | CASSPIGLGGEAFF | TGTGCCAGCAGCCCGATCGGCTTGGGAGGTGAAGCTTTCTTT
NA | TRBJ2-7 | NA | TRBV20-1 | CSVVGGLIEQYF | TGCAGTGTGGTCGGGGGTCTTATAGAGCAGTACTTC
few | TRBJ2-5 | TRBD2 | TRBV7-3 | CASSRAGGLAETQYF | TGTGCCAGCAGCCGAGCGGGGGGGCTGGCAGAGACCCAGTACTTC
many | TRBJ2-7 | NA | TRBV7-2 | CASSLRTASYEQYF | TGTGCCAGCAGCTTACGGACAGCCTCCTACGAGCAGTACTTC
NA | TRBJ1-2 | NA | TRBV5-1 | CASSLAAGPNYGYTF | TGCGCCAGCAGCTTGGCGGCAGGACCCAACTATGGCTACACCTTC
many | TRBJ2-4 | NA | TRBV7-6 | CASNAGARSKNIQYF | TGTGCCAGTAATGCGGGGGCCAGATCCAAAAACATTCAGTACTTC
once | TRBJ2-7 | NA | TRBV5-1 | CASSLEGLRREQYF | TGCGCCAGCAGCTTGGAGGGGCTCCGGCGCGAGCAGTACTTC
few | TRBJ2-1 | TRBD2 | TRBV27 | CASRGLAGNGEQFF | TGTGCCAGCAGGGGACTAGCGGGAAATGGTGAGCAGTTCTTC
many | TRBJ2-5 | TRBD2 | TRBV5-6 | CASSWTSGYQETQYF | TGTGCCAGCAGCTGGACTAGCGGGTACCAAGAGACCCAGTACTTC
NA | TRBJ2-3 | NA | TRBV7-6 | CASSLVWGRTDTQYF | TGTGCCAGCAGCTTAGTGTGGGGACGCACAGATACGCAGTATTTT
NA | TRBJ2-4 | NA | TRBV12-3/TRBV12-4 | CASSLNPGRAKNIQYF | TGTGCCAGCAGTCTTAATCCGGGGCGAGCCAAAAACATTCAGTACTTC
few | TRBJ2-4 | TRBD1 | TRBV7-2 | CASSLDRGTNIQYF | TGTGCCAGCAGCTTAGACAGGGGTACCAACATTCAGTACTTC
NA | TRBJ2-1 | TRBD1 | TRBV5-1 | CASSEGATYNEQFF | TGCGCCAGCAGCGAGGGGGCGACCTACAATGAGCAGTTCTTC
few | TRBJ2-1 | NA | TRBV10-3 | CAISEGLLGSYNEQFF | TGTGCCATCAGTGAAGGTCTTTTGGGGTCCTACAATGAGCAGTTCTTC
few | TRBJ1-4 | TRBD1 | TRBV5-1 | CASRSTPGQGEEKLFF | TGCGCCAGCAGATCTACTCCGGGACAGGGTGAAGAAAAACTGTTTTTT
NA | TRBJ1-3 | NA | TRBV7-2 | CASSLASGPGTSSIGNTIYF | TGTGCCAGCAGCTTAGCGTCAGGTCCAGGGACTAGTTCCATCGGAAACACCATATATTTT
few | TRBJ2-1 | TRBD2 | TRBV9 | CASSPQIGLAGYNGQFF | TGTGCCAGCAGCCCGCAAATCGGACTAGCGGGGTATAATGGGCAGTTCTTC
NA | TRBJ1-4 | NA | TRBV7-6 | CASSRDYGTNEKLFF | TGTGCCAGCAGCCGAGACTACGGCACTAATGAAAAACTGTTTTTT
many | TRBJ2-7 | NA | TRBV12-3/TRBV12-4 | CASSFSGSVHEQYF | TGTGCCAGCAGTTTTAGTGGGAGTGTACACGAGCAGTACTTC
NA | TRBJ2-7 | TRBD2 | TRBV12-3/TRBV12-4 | CASSLGTSGVYNEQYF | TGTGCCAGCAGTTTAGGGACTAGCGGTGTCTACAATGAGCAGTACTTC
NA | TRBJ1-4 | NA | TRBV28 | CASSLKGRGVKLFF | TGTGCCAGCAGTTTAAAAGGGAGGGGAGTAAAACTGTTTTTT
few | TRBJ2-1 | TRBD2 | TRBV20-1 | CSATGTSWEQFF | TGCAGTGCTACTGGGACTAGCTGGGAGCAGTTCTTC